This T cell receptor beta chain is drawn from a study of shared clonotypes between healthy human individuals. Donors, healthy HIV-negative adults, lacked recent acute infections or vaccinations. Of note for this clone: The antigen is not known.

Repertoires were generated with immunoSEQ multiplex PCR, while TCRdb's copy carries only in-frame clones and drops some. The sample yields some 2,500,000 clones, more than 85% seen once. General study results and limits: Rarefaction exposed incomplete sorted-subset sequencing despite large depth.

CDR1 is MGHRA, CDR2 YSYEKL, per germline. J lost 8 bases, V lost 4 bases, and 5 bases had no gene match. CDR3 length: 15 amino acids. The receptor was derived from a man between 18 and 35 years old in good health. Some clones in this sample may be carry-over from other donors' samples. The sample was naive CD4+ T cells from PBMCs. Subset: CD45RA+ positively selected. The chain recombines TRBV4-1 with TRBJ2-1, with 13 nucleotides matching TRBD2. CDR3 sequence: CASSRTSGRIDEQFF. The CDR3 nucleotides are TGCGCCAGCAGCCGGACTAGCGGGAGAATCGATGAGCAGTTCTTC.